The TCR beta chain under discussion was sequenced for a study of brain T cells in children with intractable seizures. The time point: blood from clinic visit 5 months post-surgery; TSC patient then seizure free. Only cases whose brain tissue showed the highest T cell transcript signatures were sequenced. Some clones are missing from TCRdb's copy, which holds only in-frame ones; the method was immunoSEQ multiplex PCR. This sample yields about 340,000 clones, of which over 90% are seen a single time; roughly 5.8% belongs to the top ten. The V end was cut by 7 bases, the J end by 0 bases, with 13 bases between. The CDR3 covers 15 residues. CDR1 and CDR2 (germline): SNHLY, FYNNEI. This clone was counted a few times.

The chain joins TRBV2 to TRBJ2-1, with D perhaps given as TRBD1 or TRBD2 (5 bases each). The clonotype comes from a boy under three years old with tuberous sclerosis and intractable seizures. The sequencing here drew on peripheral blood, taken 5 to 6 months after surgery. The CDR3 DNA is TGTGCCAGCACGGAGGCAGGGAGCTCCTACAATGAGCAGTTCTTC. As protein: CASTEAGSSYNEQFF.